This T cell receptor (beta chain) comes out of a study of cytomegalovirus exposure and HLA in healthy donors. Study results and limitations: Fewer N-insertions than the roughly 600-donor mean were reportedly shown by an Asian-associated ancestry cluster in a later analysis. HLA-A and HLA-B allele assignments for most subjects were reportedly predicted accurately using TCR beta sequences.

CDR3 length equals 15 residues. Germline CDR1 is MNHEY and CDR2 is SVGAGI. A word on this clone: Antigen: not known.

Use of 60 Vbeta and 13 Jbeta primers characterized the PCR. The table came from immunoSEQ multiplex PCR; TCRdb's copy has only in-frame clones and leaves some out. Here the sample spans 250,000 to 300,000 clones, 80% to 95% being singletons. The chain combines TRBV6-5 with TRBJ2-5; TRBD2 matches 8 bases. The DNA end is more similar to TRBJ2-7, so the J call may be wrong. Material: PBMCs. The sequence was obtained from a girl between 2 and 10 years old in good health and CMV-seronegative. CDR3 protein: CASRRRSGGDYEQYF. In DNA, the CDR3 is TGTGCCAGCAGGCGACGGAGCGGGGGCGACTACGAGCAGTACTTC.